This T cell receptor (beta chain) stems from a study of blood T cell repertoires in COVID-19. Overall study: Sources were T cells, B-cell-depleted T cells, or PBMCs; the material itself was cDNA or gDNA.

Original handling: Amplification with reference gene primers provided the estimates of nucleated cell counts. Clones were read by immunoSEQ multiplex PCR, and TCRdb kept only the in-frame ones, dropping some. D and trimming were read from the DNA, whereas the V and J calls and clone size are those reported in that table. The profile covers approximately 180,000 clones, with around 90% appearing a single time and nearly 0.55% taken by the ten largest. Trimming took 6 bases from V and 0 from J; bases not matched to a gene: 8. The CDR3 has 16 amino acids. The germline CDR1 and CDR2 sequences are SGHAT and FQNNGV.

The V gene is TRBV11-2, the J gene TRBJ2-3; 8 positions agree with TRBD1. The clonotype comes from a man aged 50 to 60 with acute or convalescent COVID-19. Sequenced input: peripheral blood. The CDR3 loop is CASSWAGTGSTDTQYF. In DNA, the CDR3 is TGTGCCAGCAGTTGGGCCGGGACAGGCAGCACAGATACGCAGTATTTT.